This T cell receptor beta chain was obtained from a study of identical twins. Overall study results and limits: Invariant MAIT and iNKT cells may have partly biased zero-insertion analyses. There was more out-of-frame TCR alpha sharing in monozygotic twins than models estimated.

The CDR3 is 13 amino acids. The V end lost 6 bases, the J end lost 4 bases, and 12 bases lay between the germline ends. The germline V gene encodes CDR1 MNHNS and CDR2 SASEGT. TCRdb passed the 5' RACE reads through MiXCR, listing each CDR3 protein once. The table records under 250,000 distinct CDR3 sequences, around a tenth of them present only once. As to this clonotype: Its antigen is still unknown.

The chain uses TRBV6-1 and TRBJ2-5; D is perhaps TRBD2 (6 bases). Specimen: memory (CD45RO+) T cells sorted from blood. This TCR derives from a woman aged 18-29 years in good health. DNA for the CDR3: TGTGCCAGCAGGCGGGGTCCGATAGAGACCCAGTACTTC. Protein product: CASRRGPIETQYF.